The TCR beta chain under discussion was sequenced for a study of blood T cell repertoires in COVID-19. Produced via immunoSEQ multiplex PCR; TCRdb's table is partial and in-frame only. The table shows 200,000 to 250,000 clones, with under 85% occurring only once. The junction had 5 bases not matched to a gene; V was cut back by 4 bases and J by 0 bases. This CDR3 comprises 15 residues. Germline CDR1 and CDR2: SGHRS and YFSETQ. This clonotype was obtained from a man aged 60 to 69 who had recovered from COVID-19. What was sequenced was PBMCs or T cells enriched from blood (not recorded which). V is TRBV5-1 and J is TRBJ1-1; 8 bases agree with TRBD1. In nucleotides, the CDR3 is TGCGCCAGCAGCCTACCAGGGGGCCTGAACACTGAAGCTTTCTTT. This translates into CASSLPGGLNTEAFF.